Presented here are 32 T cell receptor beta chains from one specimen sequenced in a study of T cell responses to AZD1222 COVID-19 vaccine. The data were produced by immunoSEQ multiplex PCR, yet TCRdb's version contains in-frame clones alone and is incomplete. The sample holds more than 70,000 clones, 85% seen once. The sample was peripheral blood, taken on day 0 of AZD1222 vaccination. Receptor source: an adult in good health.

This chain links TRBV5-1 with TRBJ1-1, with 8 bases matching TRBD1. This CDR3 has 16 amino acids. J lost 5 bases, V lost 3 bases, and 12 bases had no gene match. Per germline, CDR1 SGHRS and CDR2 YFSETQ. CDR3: CASSSGQVAGVTEAFF. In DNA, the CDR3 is TGCGCCAGCAGCTCGGGACAGGTGGCAGGTGTGACTGAAGCTTTCTTT.

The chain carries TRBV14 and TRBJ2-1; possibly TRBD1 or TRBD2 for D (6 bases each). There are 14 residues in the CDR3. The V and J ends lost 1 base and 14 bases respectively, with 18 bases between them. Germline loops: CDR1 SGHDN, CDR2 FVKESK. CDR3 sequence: CASSQVWRAGEEFF. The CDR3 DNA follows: TGTGCCAGCAGCCAAGTGTGGCGGGCAGGGGAGGAGTTCTTC.

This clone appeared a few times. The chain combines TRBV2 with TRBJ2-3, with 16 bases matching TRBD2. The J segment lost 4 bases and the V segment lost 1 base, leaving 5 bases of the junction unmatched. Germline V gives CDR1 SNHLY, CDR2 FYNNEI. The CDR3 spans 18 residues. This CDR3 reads CASSEEGLAGGWPDTQYF. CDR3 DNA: TGTGCCAGCAGTGAAGAGGGACTAGCGGGGGGGTGGCCAGATACGCAGTATTTT.

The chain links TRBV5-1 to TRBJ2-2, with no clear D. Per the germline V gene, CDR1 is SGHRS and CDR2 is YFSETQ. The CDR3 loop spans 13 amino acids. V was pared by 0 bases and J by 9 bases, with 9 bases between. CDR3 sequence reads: CASSLAGVRELFF. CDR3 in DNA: TGCGCCAGCAGCTTGGCAGGAGTAAGGGAGCTGTTTTTT.

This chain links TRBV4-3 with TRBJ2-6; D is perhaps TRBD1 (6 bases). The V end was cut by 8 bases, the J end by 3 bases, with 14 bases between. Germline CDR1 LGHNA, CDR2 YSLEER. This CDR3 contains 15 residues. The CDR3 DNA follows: TGCGCCAGCTCCCCTGTAGGGGGTGGGGCCAACGTCCTGACTTTC. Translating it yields CASSPVGGGANVLTF.

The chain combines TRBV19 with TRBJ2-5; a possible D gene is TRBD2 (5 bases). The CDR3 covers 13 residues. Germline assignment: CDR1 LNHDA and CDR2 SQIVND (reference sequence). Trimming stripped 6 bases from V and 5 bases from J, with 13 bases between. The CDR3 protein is CASSGRRGETQYF. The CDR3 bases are TGTGCCAGTAGCGGGCGTAGAGGGGAGACCCAGTACTTC.

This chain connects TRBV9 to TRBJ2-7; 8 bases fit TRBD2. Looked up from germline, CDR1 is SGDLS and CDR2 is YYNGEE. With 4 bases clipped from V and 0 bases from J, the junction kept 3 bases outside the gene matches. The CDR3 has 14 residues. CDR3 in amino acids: CASSPGGSSYEQYF. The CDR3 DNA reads TGTGCCAGCAGCCCGGGGGGGAGCTCCTACGAGCAGTACTTC.

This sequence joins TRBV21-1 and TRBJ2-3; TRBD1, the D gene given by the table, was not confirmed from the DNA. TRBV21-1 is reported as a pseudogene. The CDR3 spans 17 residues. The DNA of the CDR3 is TGTGCCAGCAGCATTCCACCGCAGGGGTGGGGCACAGATACGCAGTATTTT. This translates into CASSIPPQGWGTDTQYF.

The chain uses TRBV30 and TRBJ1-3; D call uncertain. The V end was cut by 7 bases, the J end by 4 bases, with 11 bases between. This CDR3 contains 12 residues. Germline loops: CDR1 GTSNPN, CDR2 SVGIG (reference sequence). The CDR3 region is CASSSLGNTIYF. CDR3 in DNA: TGTGCCTCCAGCAGTTTGGGAAACACCATATATTTT.

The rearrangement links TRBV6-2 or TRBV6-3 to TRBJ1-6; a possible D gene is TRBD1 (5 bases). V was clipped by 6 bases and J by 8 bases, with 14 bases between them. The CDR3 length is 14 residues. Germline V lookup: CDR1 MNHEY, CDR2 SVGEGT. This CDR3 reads CASSFRAYDSPLHF. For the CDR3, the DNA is TGTGCCAGCAGCTTCAGGGCGTATGATTCACCCCTCCACTTT.

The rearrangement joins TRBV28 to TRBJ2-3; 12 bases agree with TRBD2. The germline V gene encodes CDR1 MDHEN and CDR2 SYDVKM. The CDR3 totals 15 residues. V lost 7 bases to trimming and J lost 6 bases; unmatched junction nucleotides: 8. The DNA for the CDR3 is TGTGCCAGCACTAGCGGGGGGGGACCCTGGGATACGCAGTATTTT. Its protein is CASTSGGGPWDTQYF.

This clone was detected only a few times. CDR3 DNA: TGTGCCAGCAGTTGGACAGGGAGAGGAGCTTTCTTT. This translates into CASSWTGRGAFF. The rearrangement uses TRBV6-2 or TRBV6-3 and TRBJ1-1; TRBD1 agrees at 8 bases. The CDR3 loop spans 12 amino acids. J gave up 10 bases and V 4 bases, and 5 bases lay outside the gene matches. The V gene's germline CDR1 is MNHEY and CDR2 SVGEGT.

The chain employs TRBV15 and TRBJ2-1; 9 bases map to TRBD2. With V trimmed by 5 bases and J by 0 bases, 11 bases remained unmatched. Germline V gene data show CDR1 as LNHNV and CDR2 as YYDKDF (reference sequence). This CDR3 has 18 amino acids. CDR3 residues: CATSGVSGGGSSYNEQFF. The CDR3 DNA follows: TGTGCCACCAGCGGGGTTAGCGGGGGCGGAAGCTCCTACAATGAGCAGTTCTTC.

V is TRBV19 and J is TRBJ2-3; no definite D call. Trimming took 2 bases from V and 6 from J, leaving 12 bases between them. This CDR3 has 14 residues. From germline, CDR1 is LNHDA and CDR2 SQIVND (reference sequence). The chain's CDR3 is CASSINQAGDTQYF. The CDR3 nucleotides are TGTGCCAGTAGTATAAATCAAGCTGGGGATACGCAGTATTTT.

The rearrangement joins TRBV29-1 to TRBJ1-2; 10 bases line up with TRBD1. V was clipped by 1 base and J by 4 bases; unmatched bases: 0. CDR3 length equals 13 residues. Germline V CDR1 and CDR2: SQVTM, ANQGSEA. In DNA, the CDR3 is TGCAGCGTTGAAGGACAGGGGGCCTATGGCTACACCTTC. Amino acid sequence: CSVEGQGAYGYTF.

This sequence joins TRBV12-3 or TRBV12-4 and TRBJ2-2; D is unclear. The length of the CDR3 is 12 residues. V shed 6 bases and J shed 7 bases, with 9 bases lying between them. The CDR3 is CASRSHGGELFF. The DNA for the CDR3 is TGTGCCAGCAGGTCGCACGGCGGGGAGCTGTTTTTT.

The CDR3 DNA is TGTGCCAGCAGCCCCCCGGGACTAGCGGGCAATGAGCAGTTCTTC. This translates into CASSPPGLAGNEQFF. The chain has TRBV6-5 and TRBJ2-1; TRBD2 matches at 12 bases. Trimming cost V 6 bases and J 6 bases; bases outside gene matches: 6. The germline V gene encodes CDR1 MNHEY and CDR2 SVGAGI. The CDR3 runs to 15 residues.

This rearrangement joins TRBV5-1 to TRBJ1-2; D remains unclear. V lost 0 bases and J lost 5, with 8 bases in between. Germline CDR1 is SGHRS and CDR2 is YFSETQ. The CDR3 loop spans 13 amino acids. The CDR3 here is CASSLDYAYGYTF. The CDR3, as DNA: TGCGCCAGCAGCTTGGATTACGCTTATGGCTACACCTTC.

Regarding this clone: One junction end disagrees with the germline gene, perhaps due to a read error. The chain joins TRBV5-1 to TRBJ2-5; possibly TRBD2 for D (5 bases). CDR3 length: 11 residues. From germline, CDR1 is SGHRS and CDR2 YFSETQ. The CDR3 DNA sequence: TGCGCCAGCAGATTGGAGGTGACCCAGTACTTC. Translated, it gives CASRLEVTQYF.

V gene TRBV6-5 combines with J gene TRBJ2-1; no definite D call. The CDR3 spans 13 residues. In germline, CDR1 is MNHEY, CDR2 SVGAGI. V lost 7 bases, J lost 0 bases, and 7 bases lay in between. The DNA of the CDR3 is TGTGCCAGCATGGGCAACTCCTACAATGAGCAGTTCTTC. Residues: CASMGNSYNEQFF.

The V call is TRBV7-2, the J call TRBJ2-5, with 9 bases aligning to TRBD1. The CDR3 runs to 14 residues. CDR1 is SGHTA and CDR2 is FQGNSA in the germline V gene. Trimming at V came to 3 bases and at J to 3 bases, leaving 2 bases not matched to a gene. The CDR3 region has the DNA TGTGCCAGCAGCTTCTGGACAGGGGAAGAGACCCAGTACTTC. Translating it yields CASSFWTGEETQYF.

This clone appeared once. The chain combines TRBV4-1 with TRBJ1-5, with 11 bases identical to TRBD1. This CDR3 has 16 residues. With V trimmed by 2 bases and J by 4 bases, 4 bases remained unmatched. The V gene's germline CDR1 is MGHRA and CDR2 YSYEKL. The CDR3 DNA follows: TGCGCCAGCAGCCAATCCGGGACAGGGGGTAATCAGCCCCAGCATTTT. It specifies CASSQSGTGGNQPQHF.

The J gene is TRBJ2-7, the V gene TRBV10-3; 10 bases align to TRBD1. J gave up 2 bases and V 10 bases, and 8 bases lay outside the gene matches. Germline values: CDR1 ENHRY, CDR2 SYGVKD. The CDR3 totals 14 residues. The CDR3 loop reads CATKRDRGPYEQYF. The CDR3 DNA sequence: TGTGCCACCAAGAGGGACAGGGGCCCCTACGAGCAGTACTTC.

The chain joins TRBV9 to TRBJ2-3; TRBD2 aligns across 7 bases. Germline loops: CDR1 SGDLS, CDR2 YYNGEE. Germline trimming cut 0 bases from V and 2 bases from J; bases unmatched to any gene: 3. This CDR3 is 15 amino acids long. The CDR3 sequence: CASSVGLAITDTQYF. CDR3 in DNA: TGTGCCAGCAGCGTAGGACTAGCCATCACAGATACGCAGTATTTT. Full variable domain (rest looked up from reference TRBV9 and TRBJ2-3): DSGVTQTPKHLITATGQRVTLRCSPRSGDLSVYWYQQSLDQGLQFLIQYYNGEERAKGNILERFSAQQFPDLHSELNLSSLELGDSALYFCASSVGLAITDTQYFGPGTRLTVL.

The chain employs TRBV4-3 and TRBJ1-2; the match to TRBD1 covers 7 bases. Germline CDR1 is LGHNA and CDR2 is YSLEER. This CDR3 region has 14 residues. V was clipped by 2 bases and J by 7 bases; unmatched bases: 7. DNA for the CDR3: TGCGCCAGCAGCCAAAGACAGGGTGAGGGTGGCTACACCTTC. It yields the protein CASSQRQGEGGYTF.

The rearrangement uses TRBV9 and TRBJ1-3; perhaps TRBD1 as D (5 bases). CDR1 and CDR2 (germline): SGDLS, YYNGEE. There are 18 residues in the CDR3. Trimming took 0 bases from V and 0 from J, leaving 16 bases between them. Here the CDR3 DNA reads TGTGCCAGCAGCGTAGGATTTATGGGGGGGATCTCTGGAAACACCATATATTTT. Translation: CASSVGFMGGISGNTIYF.

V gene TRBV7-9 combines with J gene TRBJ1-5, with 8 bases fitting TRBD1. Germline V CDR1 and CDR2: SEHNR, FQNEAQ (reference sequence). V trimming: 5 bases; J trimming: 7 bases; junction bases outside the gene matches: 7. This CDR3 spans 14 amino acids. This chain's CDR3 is CASSTDRGWQPQHF. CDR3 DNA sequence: TGTGCCAGCAGCACCGACAGGGGATGGCAGCCCCAGCATTTT.

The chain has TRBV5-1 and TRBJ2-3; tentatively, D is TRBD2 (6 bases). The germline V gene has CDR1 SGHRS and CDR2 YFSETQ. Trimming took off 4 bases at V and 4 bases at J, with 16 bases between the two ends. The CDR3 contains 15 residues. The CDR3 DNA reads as TGCGCCAGCAGCGCCGCGTTCGAGCGGGCAGATACGCAGTATTTT. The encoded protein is CASSAAFERADTQYF.

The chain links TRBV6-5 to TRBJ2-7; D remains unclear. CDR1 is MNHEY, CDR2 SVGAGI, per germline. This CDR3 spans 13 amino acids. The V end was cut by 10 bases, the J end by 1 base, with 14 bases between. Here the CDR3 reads CATTPGGSYEQYF. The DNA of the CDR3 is TGTGCCACCACGCCCGGCGGTTCCTACGAGCAGTACTTC.

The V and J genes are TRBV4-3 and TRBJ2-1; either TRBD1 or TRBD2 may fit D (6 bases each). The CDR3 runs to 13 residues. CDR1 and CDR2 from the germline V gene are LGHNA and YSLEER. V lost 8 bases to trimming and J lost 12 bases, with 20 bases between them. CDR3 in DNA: TGCGCCAGCTCCCGGGGGCCTCTTGGGGGGCAGTTCTTC. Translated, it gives CASSRGPLGGQFF.

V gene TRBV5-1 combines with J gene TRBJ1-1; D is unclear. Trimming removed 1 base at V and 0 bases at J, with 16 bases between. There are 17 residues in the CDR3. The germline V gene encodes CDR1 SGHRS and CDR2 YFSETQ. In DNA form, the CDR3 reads TGCGCCAGCAGCTTGTCGGCAGTCCAGCCCATGAACACTGAAGCTTTCTTT. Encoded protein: CASSLSAVQPMNTEAFF.

The CDR3 sequence is CASSLGGLQYF. Written as DNA, the CDR3 is TGTGCCAGCAGCCTCGGGGGGCTCCAGTACTTC. V gene TRBV12-3 or TRBV12-4 combines with J gene TRBJ2-5; tentative D call: TRBD2 (7 bases). This CDR3 is built from 11 residues. With 6 bases removed from V and 10 bases from J, the gap between germline ends came to 12 bases.